The following is a T cell receptor (beta chain) sequence with its context. This entry comes from a study of blood T cell repertoires in COVID-19. Study in general: Specimens from acute and convalescent COVID-19 originated in the United States, Italy and Spain.

This CDR3 contains 14 residues. Germline values: CDR1 SEHNR, CDR2 FQNEAQ (reference sequence). Trimming removed 5 bases at V and 1 base at J, with 8 bases between. Here immunoSEQ multiplex PCR was the method, and the copy in TCRdb shows in-frame clones only, minus some. In the table there are over 55,000 clones, around 83% of which are singletons. Sequencing was done on a sample of peripheral blood. The chain is built from TRBV7-9 and TRBJ1-4, with D maybe TRBD1 (6 bases). The receptor was isolated from a man aged 45 to 65 with active COVID-19. The CDR3 spells CASSHRVTNEKLFF. DNA of the CDR3: TGTGCCAGCAGCCACAGGGTAACTAATGAAAAACTGTTTTTT.